A selection of T cell receptor beta chains follows, all from one sample in a study of T cells after yellow fever vaccination. TCRdb reprocessed the 5' RACE reads with MiXCR, giving one entry per CDR3 protein. Of around 250,000 distinct CDR3 sequences in the sample, less than 9% were seen once. This specimen was CD4+ T cells sorted from PBMCs, taken 15 days after the yellow fever booster vaccination. These receptors all stem from a young man who received the YFV17D yellow fever vaccine. CDR3s include the opening cysteine and the closing phenylalanine or tryptophan. Fields, in order: J gene, V gene, clone size, CDR3 length, D gene, CDR3 DNA, CDR3 protein. A D gene is named only where the DNA matches it firmly. Clone size, where shown, is once, few, many, or a class for clones that have expanded.

J gene: TRBJ2-7; V gene: TRBV29-1; clone size: many; CDR3 length: 14; D gene: -; CDR3 DNA: TGCAGCGTTGAATCGGGACCCTATGCCTACGAGCAGTACTTC; CDR3 protein: CSVESGPYAYEQYF
J gene: TRBJ2-5; V gene: TRBV5-1; clone size: -; CDR3 length: 13; D gene: -; CDR3 DNA: TGCGCCAGCAGCTTGGGACCACAAGAGACCCAGTACTTC; CDR3 protein: CASSLGPQETQYF
J gene: TRBJ2-3; V gene: TRBV6-5; clone size: -; CDR3 length: 15; D gene: -; CDR3 DNA: TGTGCCAGCAGTTTAGTGGGAGGTCGGCCAGATACGCAGTATTTT; CDR3 protein: CASSLVGGRPDTQYF
J gene: TRBJ2-1; V gene: TRBV30; clone size: many; CDR3 length: 12; D gene: -; CDR3 DNA: TGTGCCTGGAAACAAGACGGCAATGAGCAGTTCTTC; CDR3 protein: CAWKQDGNEQFF
J gene: TRBJ1-2; V gene: TRBV4-2; clone size: -; CDR3 length: 15; D gene: -; CDR3 DNA: TGTGCCAGCAGCCAGGCTAGGACTGGGACCTATGGCTACACCTTC; CDR3 protein: CASSQARTGTYGYTF
J gene: TRBJ1-4; V gene: TRBV5-1; clone size: many; CDR3 length: 14; D gene: TRBD1; CDR3 DNA: TGCGCCAGCAGACTGCGCGGACAGGGGGAAAAACTGTTTTTT; CDR3 protein: CASRLRGQGEKLFF
J gene: TRBJ2-1; V gene: TRBV19; clone size: few; CDR3 length: 12; D gene: -; CDR3 DNA: TGTGCCAGTAGCCCCTTATGGAATGAGCAGTTCTTC; CDR3 protein: CASSPLWNEQFF
J gene: TRBJ2-7; V gene: TRBV7-2; clone size: many; CDR3 length: 13; D gene: -; CDR3 DNA: TGTGCCAGCAGCTTAGAGAGGGTGAACGAGCAGTACTTC; CDR3 protein: CASSLERVNEQYF
J gene: TRBJ2-5; V gene: TRBV6-2/TRBV6-3; clone size: many; CDR3 length: 13; D gene: -; CDR3 DNA: TGTGCCAGCAGTTATTACAGCGGGCGGACCCAGTACTTC; CDR3 protein: CASSYYSGRTQYF
J gene: TRBJ2-4; V gene: TRBV20-1; clone size: -; CDR3 length: 15; D gene: -; CDR3 DNA: TGCAGTGCTACGTCGGGTGTGACTCACAAAAACATTCAGTACTTC; CDR3 protein: CSATSGVTHKNIQYF
J gene: TRBJ2-5; V gene: TRBV20-1; clone size: few; CDR3 length: 11; D gene: -; CDR3 DNA: TGCAGTGCTAGAGTGGTGGAGACCCAGTACTTC; CDR3 protein: CSARVVETQYF
J gene: TRBJ2-1; V gene: TRBV5-1; clone size: many; CDR3 length: 14; D gene: -; CDR3 DNA: TGCGCCAGTCTAGGACTGGGGAGTTACAATGAGCAGTTCTTC; CDR3 protein: CASLGLGSYNEQFF
J gene: TRBJ2-2; V gene: TRBV7-2; clone size: few; CDR3 length: 15; D gene: TRBD2; CDR3 DNA: TGTGCCAGCCGTTTAAGGACTAGCGGCACCGGGGAGCTGTTTTTT; CDR3 protein: CASRLRTSGTGELFF
J gene: TRBJ1-5; V gene: TRBV20-1; clone size: many; CDR3 length: 14; D gene: -; CDR3 DNA: TGCAGTGCTAGACAAGGTTCCAGCAATCAGCCCCAGCATTTT; CDR3 protein: CSARQGSSNQPQHF
J gene: TRBJ2-1; V gene: TRBV3-1; clone size: -; CDR3 length: 14; D gene: -; CDR3 DNA: TGTGCCAGCAGCCGCGGCCCCAGGTCGAATGAGCAGTTCTTC; CDR3 protein: CASSRGPRSNEQFF
J gene: TRBJ2-7; V gene: TRBV28; clone size: few; CDR3 length: 10; D gene: -; CDR3 DNA: TGTGCCAGCAAGTCCTACGAGCAGTACTTC; CDR3 protein: CASKSYEQYF
J gene: TRBJ1-1; V gene: TRBV10-3; clone size: few; CDR3 length: 13; D gene: TRBD1; CDR3 DNA: TGTGCCATCAGGGGGACAGTTTTCAGTGAAGCTTTCTTT; CDR3 protein: CAIRGTVFSEAFF
J gene: TRBJ1-1; V gene: TRBV5-1; clone size: -; CDR3 length: 13; D gene: -; CDR3 DNA: TGCGCCAGCCTTGGAGGAGGGAACACTGAAGCTTTCTTT; CDR3 protein: CASLGGGNTEAFF
J gene: TRBJ2-1; V gene: TRBV15; clone size: many; CDR3 length: 14; D gene: TRBD1; CDR3 DNA: TGTGCCACCTGCCCGGACAGGAGCTACAATGAGCAGTTCTTC; CDR3 protein: CATCPDRSYNEQFF
J gene: TRBJ2-4; V gene: TRBV7-2; clone size: many; CDR3 length: 13; D gene: -; CDR3 DNA: TGTGCCAGCAAGGAGCCAGCCAAAAACATTCAGTACTTC; CDR3 protein: CASKEPAKNIQYF
J gene: TRBJ1-3; V gene: TRBV6-1; clone size: few; CDR3 length: 15; D gene: -; CDR3 DNA: TGTGCCAGCAGTAAACCGGGACTCTCTGGAAACACCATATATTTT; CDR3 protein: CASSKPGLSGNTIYF
J gene: TRBJ2-3; V gene: TRBV7-2; clone size: -; CDR3 length: 13; D gene: -; CDR3 DNA: TGTGCCAGCAGCTATATCCGGGACCACCCGCAGTATTTT; CDR3 protein: CASSYIRDHPQYF
J gene: TRBJ2-2; V gene: TRBV19; clone size: few; CDR3 length: 16; D gene: -; CDR3 DNA: TGTGCCAGTAGAGCACCCCGGGACGCAAGGAGCGGGGAGCTGTTTTTT; CDR3 protein: CASRAPRDARSGELFF
J gene: TRBJ2-5; V gene: TRBV7-2; clone size: few; CDR3 length: 16; D gene: TRBD2; CDR3 DNA: TGTGCCAGCAGCTTACTGTCTAGCGGGAGCGGGGAGACCCAGTACTTC; CDR3 protein: CASSLLSSGSGETQYF
J gene: TRBJ1-4; V gene: TRBV29-1; clone size: many; CDR3 length: 11; D gene: -; CDR3 DNA: TGCAGCGCCAGACTCGGTGAAAAACTGTTTTTT; CDR3 protein: CSARLGEKLFF
J gene: TRBJ2-3; V gene: TRBV30; clone size: many; CDR3 length: 11; D gene: -; CDR3 DNA: TGTGGCTGGGCGGGCACAGATACGCAGTATTTT; CDR3 protein: CGWAGTDTQYF
J gene: TRBJ2-7; V gene: TRBV3-1; clone size: few; CDR3 length: 16; D gene: TRBD2; CDR3 DNA: TGTGCCAGCAGCCAAGCCCCTTCTAGCGGATCCTACGAGCAGTACTTC; CDR3 protein: CASSQAPSSGSYEQYF
J gene: TRBJ2-3; V gene: TRBV7-3; clone size: few; CDR3 length: 15; D gene: -; CDR3 DNA: TGTGCCAGCAGCGGATCTAGCGACAGCACAGATACGCAGTATTTT; CDR3 protein: CASSGSSDSTDTQYF
J gene: TRBJ2-7; V gene: TRBV5-1; clone size: many; CDR3 length: 16; D gene: TRBD2; CDR3 DNA: TGCGCCAGCAGCCACTCACTGACTAGCGGGACTTACGAGCAGTACTTC; CDR3 protein: CASSHSLTSGTYEQYF
J gene: TRBJ2-2; V gene: TRBV20-1; clone size: few; CDR3 length: 16; D gene: -; CDR3 DNA: TGCAGGCATCCAGAGTGGGACTCAAGGCCTACCGGGGAGCTGTTTTTT; CDR3 protein: CRHPEWDSRPTGELFF
J gene: TRBJ1-1; V gene: TRBV11-2; clone size: many; CDR3 length: 14; D gene: TRBD1; CDR3 DNA: TGTGCCAGCAGGGAGGGGGCTCCGAACACTGAAGCTTTCTTT; CDR3 protein: CASREGAPNTEAFF
J gene: TRBJ2-5; V gene: TRBV4-3; clone size: -; CDR3 length: 14; D gene: -; CDR3 DNA: TGCGCCAGCAGCCGAGGGACATTCGGAGAGACCCAGTACTTC; CDR3 protein: CASSRGTFGETQYF
J gene: TRBJ2-1; V gene: TRBV20-1; clone size: -; CDR3 length: 14; D gene: TRBD2; CDR3 DNA: TGCAGTGCTACCTCTAGCGGGAGTGTCGATGAGCAGTTCTTC; CDR3 protein: CSATSSGSVDEQFF